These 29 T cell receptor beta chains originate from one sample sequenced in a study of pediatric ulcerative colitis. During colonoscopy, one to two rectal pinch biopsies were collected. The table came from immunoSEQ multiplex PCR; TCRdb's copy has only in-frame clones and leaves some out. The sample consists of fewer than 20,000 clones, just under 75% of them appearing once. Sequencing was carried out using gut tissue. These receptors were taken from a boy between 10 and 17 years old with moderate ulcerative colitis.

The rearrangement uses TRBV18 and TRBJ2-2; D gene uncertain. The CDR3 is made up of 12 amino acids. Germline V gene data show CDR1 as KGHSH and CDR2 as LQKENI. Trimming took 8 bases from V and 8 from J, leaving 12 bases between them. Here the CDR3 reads CASRYCTGELFF. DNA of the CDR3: TGTGCCAGCCGGTACTGTACGGGGGAGCTGTTTTTT.

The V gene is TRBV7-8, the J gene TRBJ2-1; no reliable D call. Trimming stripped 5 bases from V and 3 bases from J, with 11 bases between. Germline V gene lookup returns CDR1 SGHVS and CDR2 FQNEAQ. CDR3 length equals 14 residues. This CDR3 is CASSPKRFYNEQFF. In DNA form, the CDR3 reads TGTGCCAGCAGCCCCAAACGGTTCTACAATGAGCAGTTCTTC. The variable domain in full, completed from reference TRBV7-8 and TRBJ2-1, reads GAGVSQSPRYKVAKRGQDVALRCDPISGHVSLFWYQQALGQGPEFLTYFQNEAQLDKSGLPSDRFFAERPEGSVSTLKIQRTQQEDSAVYLCASSPKRFYNEQFFGPGTRLTVL.

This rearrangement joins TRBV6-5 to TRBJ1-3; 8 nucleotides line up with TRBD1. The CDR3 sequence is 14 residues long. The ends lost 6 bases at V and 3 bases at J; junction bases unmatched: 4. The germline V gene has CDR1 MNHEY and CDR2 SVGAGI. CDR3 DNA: TGTGCCAGCAGCCCAGGGGGCGATGGAAACACCATATATTTT. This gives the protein CASSPGGDGNTIYF.

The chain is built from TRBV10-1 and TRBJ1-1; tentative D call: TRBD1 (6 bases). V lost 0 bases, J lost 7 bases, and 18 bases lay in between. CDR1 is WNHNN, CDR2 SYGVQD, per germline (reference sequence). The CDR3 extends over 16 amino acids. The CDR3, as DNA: TGCGCCAGCAGTGAGTCGCAGGGACAAACCCTGCTTGAAGCTTTCTTT. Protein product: CASSESQGQTLLEAFF.

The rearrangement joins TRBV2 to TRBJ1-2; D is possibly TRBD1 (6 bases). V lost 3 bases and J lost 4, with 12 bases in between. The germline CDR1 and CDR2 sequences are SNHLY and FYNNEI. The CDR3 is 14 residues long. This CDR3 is CASSEEGEGYGYTF. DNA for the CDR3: TGTGCCAGCAGTGAGGAGGGGGAAGGCTATGGCTACACCTTC.

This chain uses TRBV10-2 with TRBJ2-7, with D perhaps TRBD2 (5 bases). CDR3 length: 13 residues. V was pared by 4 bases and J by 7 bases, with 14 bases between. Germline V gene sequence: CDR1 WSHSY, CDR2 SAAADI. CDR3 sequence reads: CASSAPPSGEQYF. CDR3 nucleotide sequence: TGCGCCAGCAGTGCCCCCCCATCGGGGGAGCAGTACTTC.

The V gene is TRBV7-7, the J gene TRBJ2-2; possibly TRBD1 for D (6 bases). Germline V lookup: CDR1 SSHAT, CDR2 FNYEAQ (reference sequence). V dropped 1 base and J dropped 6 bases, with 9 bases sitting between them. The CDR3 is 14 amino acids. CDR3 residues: CASSLGQGSGELFF. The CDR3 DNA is TGTGCCAGCAGCTTAGGGCAGGGGTCCGGGGAGCTGTTTTTT.

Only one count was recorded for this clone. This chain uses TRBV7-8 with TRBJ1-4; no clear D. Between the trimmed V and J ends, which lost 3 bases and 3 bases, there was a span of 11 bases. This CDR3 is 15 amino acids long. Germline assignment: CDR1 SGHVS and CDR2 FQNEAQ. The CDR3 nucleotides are TGTGCCAGCAGCTTTCGGGTACAGTCTAATGAAAAACTGTTTTTT. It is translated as CASSFRVQSNEKLFF.

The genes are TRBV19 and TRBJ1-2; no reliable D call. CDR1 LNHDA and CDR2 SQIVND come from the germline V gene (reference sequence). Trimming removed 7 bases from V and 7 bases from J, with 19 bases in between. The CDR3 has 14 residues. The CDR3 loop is CASTSLEGNGGYTF. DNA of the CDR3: TGTGCCAGTACCTCCCTGGAGGGTAACGGTGGCTACACCTTC.

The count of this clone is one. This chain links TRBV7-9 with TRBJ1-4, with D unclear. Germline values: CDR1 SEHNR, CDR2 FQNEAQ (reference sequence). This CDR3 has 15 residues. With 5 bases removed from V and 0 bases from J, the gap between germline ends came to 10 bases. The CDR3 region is CASSADASTNEKLFF. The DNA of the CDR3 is TGTGCCAGCAGCGCCGACGCCTCAACTAATGAAAAACTGTTTTTT.

CDR3 residues: CASSVGAVGNTIYF. The CDR3 DNA reads TGTGCCAGCAGCGTAGGAGCTGTGGGAAACACCATATATTTT. The V gene is TRBV9, the J gene TRBJ1-3; D uncertain. Germline V CDR1 and CDR2: SGDLS, YYNGEE. The V and J ends lost 0 bases and 4 bases respectively, with 8 bases between them. The CDR3 runs to 14 residues.

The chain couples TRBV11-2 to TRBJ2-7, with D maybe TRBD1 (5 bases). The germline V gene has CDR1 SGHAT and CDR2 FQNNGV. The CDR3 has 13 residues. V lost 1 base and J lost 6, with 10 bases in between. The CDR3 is CASSLAGFGEQYF. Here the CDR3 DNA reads TGTGCCAGCAGCTTAGCAGGGTTTGGCGAGCAGTACTTC.

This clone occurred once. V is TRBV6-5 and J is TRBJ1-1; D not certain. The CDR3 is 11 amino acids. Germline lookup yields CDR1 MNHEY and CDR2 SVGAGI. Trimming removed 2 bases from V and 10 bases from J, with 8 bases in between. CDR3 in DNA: TGTGCCAGCAGTTACGGAAGTACAGCTTTCTTT. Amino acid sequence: CASSYGSTAFF.

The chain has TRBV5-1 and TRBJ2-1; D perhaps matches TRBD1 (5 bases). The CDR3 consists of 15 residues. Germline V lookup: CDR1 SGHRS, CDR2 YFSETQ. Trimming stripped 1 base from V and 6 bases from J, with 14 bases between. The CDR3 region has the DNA TGCGCCAGCAGCTTGAGCCTAGGGGTAGGCAATGAGCAGTTCTTC. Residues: CASSLSLGVGNEQFF.

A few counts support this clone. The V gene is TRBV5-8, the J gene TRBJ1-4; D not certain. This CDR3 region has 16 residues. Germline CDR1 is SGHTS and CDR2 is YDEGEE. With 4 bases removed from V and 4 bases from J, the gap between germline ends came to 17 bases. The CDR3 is CASSPSGRQFNEKLFF. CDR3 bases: TGTGCCAGCAGCCCTAGTGGGAGGCAGTTTAATGAAAAACTGTTTTTT.

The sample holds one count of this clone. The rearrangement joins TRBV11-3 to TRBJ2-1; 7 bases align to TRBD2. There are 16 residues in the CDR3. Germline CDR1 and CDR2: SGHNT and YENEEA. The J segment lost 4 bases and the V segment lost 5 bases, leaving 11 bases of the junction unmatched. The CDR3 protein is CASSHPLAGEYNEQFF. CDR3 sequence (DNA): TGTGCCAGCAGCCATCCGTTAGCGGGCGAGTACAATGAGCAGTTCTTC.

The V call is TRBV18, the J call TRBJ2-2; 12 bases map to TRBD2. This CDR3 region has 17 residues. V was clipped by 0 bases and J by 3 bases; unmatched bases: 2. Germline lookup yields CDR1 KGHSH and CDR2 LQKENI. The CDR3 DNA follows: TGTGCCAGCTCACCACCGACTAGCGGGGGCCACACCGGGGAGCTGTTTTTT. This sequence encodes CASSPPTSGGHTGELFF.

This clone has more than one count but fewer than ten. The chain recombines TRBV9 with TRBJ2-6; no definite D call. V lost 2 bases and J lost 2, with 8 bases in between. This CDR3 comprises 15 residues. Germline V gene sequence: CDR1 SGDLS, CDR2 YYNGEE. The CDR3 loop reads CASSVPGAGANVLTF. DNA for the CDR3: TGTGCCAGCAGCGTTCCAGGAGCTGGGGCCAACGTCCTGACTTTC. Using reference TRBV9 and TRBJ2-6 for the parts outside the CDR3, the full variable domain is DSGVTQTPKHLITATGQRVTLRCSPRSGDLSVYWYQQSLDQGLQFLIQYYNGEERAKGNILERFSAQQFPDLHSELNLSSLELGDSALYFCASSVPGAGANVLTFGAGSRLTVL.

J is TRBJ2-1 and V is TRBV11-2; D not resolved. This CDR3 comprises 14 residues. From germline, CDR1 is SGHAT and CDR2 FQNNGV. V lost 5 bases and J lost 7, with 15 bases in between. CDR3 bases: TGTGCCAGCAGCGCCTCATTCGCACAAAATGAGCAGTTCTTC. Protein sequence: CASSASFAQNEQFF.

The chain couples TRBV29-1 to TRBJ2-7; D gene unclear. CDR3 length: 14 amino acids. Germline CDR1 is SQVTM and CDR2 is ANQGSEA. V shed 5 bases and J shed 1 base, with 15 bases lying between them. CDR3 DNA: TGCAGCGTTCGAAGGACCGAACGATCCTACGAGCAGTACTTC. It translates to CSVRRTERSYEQYF.

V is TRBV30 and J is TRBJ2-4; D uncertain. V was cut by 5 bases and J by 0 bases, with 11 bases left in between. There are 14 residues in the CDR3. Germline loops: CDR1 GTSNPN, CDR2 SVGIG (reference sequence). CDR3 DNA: TGTGCCTGGGCTTTTTGGGGAGCCAAAAACATTCAGTACTTC. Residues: CAWAFWGAKNIQYF.

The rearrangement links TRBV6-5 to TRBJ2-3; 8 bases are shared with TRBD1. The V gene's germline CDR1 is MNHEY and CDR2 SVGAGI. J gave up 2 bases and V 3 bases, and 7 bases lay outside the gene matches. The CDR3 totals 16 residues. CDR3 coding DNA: TGTGCCAGCAGTTATGGGGGACAGGACCTCACAGATACGCAGTATTTT. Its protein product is CASSYGGQDLTDTQYF.

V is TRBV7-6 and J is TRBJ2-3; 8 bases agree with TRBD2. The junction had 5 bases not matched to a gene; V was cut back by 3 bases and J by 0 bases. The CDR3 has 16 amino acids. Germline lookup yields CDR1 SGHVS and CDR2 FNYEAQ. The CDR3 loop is CASSLNTGGSTDTQYF. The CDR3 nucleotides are TGTGCCAGCAGCTTGAACACGGGAGGGAGCACAGATACGCAGTATTTT.

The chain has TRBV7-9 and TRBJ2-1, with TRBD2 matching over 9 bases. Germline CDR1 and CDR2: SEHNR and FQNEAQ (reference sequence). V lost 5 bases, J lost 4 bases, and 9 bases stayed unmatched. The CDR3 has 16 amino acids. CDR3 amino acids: CASSDPRAGGYNEQFF. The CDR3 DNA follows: TGTGCCAGCAGCGATCCAAGGGCGGGAGGGTACAATGAGCAGTTCTTC.

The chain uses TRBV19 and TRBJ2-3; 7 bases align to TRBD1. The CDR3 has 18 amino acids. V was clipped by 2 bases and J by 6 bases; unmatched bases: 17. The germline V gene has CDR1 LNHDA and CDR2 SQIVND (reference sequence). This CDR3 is CASSIYPLPTGHRDTQYF. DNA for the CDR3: TGTGCCAGTAGTATATACCCCCTCCCGACAGGGCATCGTGATACGCAGTATTTT.

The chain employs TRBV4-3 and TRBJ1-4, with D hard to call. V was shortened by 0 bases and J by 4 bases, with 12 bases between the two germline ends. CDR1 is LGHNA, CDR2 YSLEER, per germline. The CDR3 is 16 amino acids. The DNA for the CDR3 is TGCGCCAGCAGCCAAGATCTTAATGGGGTTAATGAAAAACTGTTTTTT. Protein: CASSQDLNGVNEKLFF.

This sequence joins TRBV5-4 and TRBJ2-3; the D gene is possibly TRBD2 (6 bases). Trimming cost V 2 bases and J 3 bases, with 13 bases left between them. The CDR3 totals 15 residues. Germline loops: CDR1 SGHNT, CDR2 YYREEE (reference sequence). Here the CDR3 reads CASSLGGKVTDTQYF. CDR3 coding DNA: TGTGCCAGCAGCTTAGGCGGGAAGGTTACAGATACGCAGTATTTT.

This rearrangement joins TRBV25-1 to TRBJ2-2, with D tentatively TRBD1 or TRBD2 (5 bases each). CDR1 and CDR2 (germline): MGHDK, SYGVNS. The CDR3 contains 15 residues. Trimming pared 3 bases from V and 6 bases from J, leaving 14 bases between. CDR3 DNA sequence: TGTGCCAGCAGTGACGTGGGGGTAAAGGCCGGGGAGCTGTTTTTT. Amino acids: CASSDVGVKAGELFF. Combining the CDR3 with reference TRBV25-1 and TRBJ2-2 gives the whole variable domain EADIYQTPRYLVIGTGKKITLECSQTMGHDKMYWYQQDPGMELHLIHYSYGVNSTEKGDLSSESTVSRIRTEHFPLTLESARPSHTSQYLCASSDVGVKAGELFFGEGSRLTVL.

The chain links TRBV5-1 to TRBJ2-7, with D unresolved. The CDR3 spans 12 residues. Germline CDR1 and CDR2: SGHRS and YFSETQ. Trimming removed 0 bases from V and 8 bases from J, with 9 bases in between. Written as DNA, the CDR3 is TGCGCCAGCAGCTTGGCCTCACAGAAGCAGTACTTC. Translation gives CASSLASQKQYF.